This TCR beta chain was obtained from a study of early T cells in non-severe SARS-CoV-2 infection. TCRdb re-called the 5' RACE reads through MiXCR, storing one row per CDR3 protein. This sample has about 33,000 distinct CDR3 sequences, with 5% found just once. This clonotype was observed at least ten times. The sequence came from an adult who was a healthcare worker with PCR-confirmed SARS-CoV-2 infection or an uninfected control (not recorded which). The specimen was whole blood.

The CDR3: CASRRTGIVTEAFF. The CDR3 DNA sequence: TGTGCCAGCAGGAGGACAGGGATAGTCACTGAAGCTTTCTTT. The chain employs TRBV2 and TRBJ1-1; TRBD1 matches at 8 bases. Germline values: CDR1 SNHLY, CDR2 FYNNEI. This CDR3 is built from 14 residues. The ends lost 6 bases at V and 4 bases at J; junction bases unmatched: 7.